Listed here are 7 T cell receptor beta chains from one sample, sequenced in a study of T cells after yellow fever vaccination. TCRdb used MiXCR to reprocess the 5' RACE reads, holding one entry per CDR3 protein. Of about 340,000 distinct CDR3 sequences detected, 3% to 4.5% appear once; the ten largest clones hold more than 20%. The sample in question was PBMCs, obtained 5 days after the yellow fever booster vaccination. These receptors originate from a young man who received the YFV17D yellow fever vaccine.

This clonotype was seen more than once but under ten times. V is TRBV5-4 and J is TRBJ2-3; the D gene is possibly TRBD2 (6 bases). V was shortened by 0 bases and J by 4 bases, with 12 bases between the two germline ends. Germline CDR1 SGHNT, CDR2 YYREEE (reference sequence). The CDR3 runs 15 residues. CDR3 nucleotides: TGTGCCAGCAGCTTGGGCGGAGGGTTCGCAGATACGCAGTATTTT. It specifies CASSLGGGFADTQYF. Variable domain in full (rest from reference TRBV5-4 and TRBJ2-3): ETGVTQSPTHLIKTRGQQVTLRCSSQSGHNTVSWYQQALGQGPQFIFQYYREEENGRGNFPPRFSGLQFPNYSSELNVNALELDDSALYLCASSLGGGFADTQYFGPGTRLTVL.

The rearrangement links TRBV7-6 to TRBJ2-2; possibly TRBD1 or TRBD2 for D (5 bases each). V shed 5 bases and J shed 5 bases, with 12 bases lying between them. CDR1 is SGHVS, CDR2 FNYEAQ, per germline. There are 14 residues in the CDR3. The CDR3 loop reads CASSPGTVTGELFF. The CDR3 DNA reads TGTGCCAGCAGCCCAGGGACGGTTACCGGGGAGCTGTTTTTT. The whole variable domain, filled in from reference TRBV7-6 and TRBJ2-2, reads GAGVSQSPRYKVTKRGQDVALRCDPISGHVSLYWYRQALGQGPEFLTYFNYEAQQDKSGLPNDRFSAERPEGSISTLTIQRTEQRDSAMYRCASSPGTVTGELFFGEGSRLTVL.

This clonotype showed up just a few times. The chain is built from TRBV6-2 or TRBV6-3 and TRBJ2-3; D remains unclear. This CDR3 has 14 residues. V was pared by 4 bases and J by 2 bases, with 10 bases between. Looked up from germline, CDR1 is MNHEY and CDR2 is SVGEGT. In nucleotides, the CDR3 is TGTGCCAGCAGTTCTCTCAGTCCCACAGATACGCAGTATTTT. Translated, it gives CASSSLSPTDTQYF.

This clonotype came up a few times. V is TRBV10-3 and J is TRBJ1-1; weak D call: TRBD1 (6 bases). The germline V gene has CDR1 ENHRY and CDR2 SYGVKD. The V and J ends lost 10 bases and 3 bases respectively, with 18 bases between them. The CDR3 has 14 residues. DNA of the CDR3: TGTGCCAACCGACAGGAACTTGGGGACACTGAAGCTTTCTTT. Encoded protein: CANRQELGDTEAFF.

In this sample, this clonotype turned up many times. This rearrangement joins TRBV7-2 to TRBJ1-6; D is uncertain. The ends were cut back, 1 base at V and 10 bases at J, with 14 bases in the middle. Germline lookup yields CDR1 SGHTA and CDR2 FQGNSA. CDR3 length: 15 residues. DNA for the CDR3: TGTGCCAGCAGCTTAGATGGCCAGTCCTACTCACCCCTCCACTTT. As protein: CASSLDGQSYSPLHF.

The chain carries TRBV20-1 and TRBJ2-5; D gene uncertain. The germline V gene has CDR1 DFQATT and CDR2 SNEGSKA (reference sequence). The CDR3 totals 13 residues. The germline V and J ends were trimmed by 0 bases and 5 bases, with 10 bases remaining between them. CDR3 protein: CSARDGLGETQYF. CDR3 bases: TGCAGTGCTAGAGATGGGTTAGGGGAGACCCAGTACTTC.

This clonotype was counted only a few times. V gene TRBV6-2 or TRBV6-3 combines with J gene TRBJ2-1; 11 bases fit TRBD2. Germline loops: CDR1 MNHEY, CDR2 SVGEGT. V lost 5 bases to trimming and J lost 4 bases; unmatched junction nucleotides: 7. The CDR3 spans 16 residues. Here the CDR3 reads CASSDLAGGSYNEQFF. The CDR3 bases are TGTGCCAGCAGTGATTTAGCGGGGGGGTCTTACAATGAGCAGTTCTTC.